The 7 T cell receptor beta chains listed next were all sequenced from one sample in a study of T cells in Graves' hyperthyroidism and ophthalmopathy. TCR beta CDR3 regions were amplified from RNA transcripts. The HTBI primer set served for first-round RT-PCR of the TCR CDR3. TCRdb reprocessed the multiplex PCR reads via MiXCR and lists one record per CDR3 protein. The sample has 500,000 to 650,000 distinct CDR3 sequences, about 15% seen once. The sequenced sample was blood. The receptors here all came from a woman between 45 and 60 years old with Graves' ophthalmopathy.

The sample holds many counts of this clonotype. The gene calls are TRBV27 and TRBJ1-2; 7 bases fit TRBD1. This CDR3 is 14 amino acids long. The V segment lost 3 bases and the J segment 3 bases; nucleotides outside the gene matches: 4. Germline V gene sequence: CDR1 MNHEY, CDR2 SMNVEV (reference sequence). As DNA, the CDR3 is TGTGCCAGCAGTTTCCAGGGGGGATACTATGGCTACACCTTC. Its translation is CASSFQGGYYGYTF.

This clonotype was seen a few times. This chain joins TRBV20-1 and TRBJ1-5; D call uncertain. This CDR3 has 15 amino acids. Trimming shortened V by 2 bases and J by 4 bases, and 15 bases separated the two germline ends. Germline CDR1 DFQATT, CDR2 SNEGSKA (reference sequence). CDR3 sequence: CSARKYAVRNQPQHF. The CDR3 DNA follows: TGCAGTGCTAGAAAGTACGCGGTCCGTAATCAGCCCCAGCATTTT.

This clonotype has only a few counts. The chain carries TRBV5-6 and TRBJ1-3; D is unclear. Per the germline V gene, CDR1 is SGHDT and CDR2 is YYEEEE. The CDR3 consists of 16 residues. V was cut by 2 bases and J by 0 bases, with 12 bases left in between. The CDR3 DNA sequence: TGTGCCAGCAGCTTTATTTGGGTCGGCTCTGGAAACACCATATATTTT. This translates into CASSFIWVGSGNTIYF.

V is TRBV6-1 and J is TRBJ2-7; TRBD1 agrees at 8 bases. This CDR3 region has 16 residues. Trimming cost V 1 base and J 2 bases; bases outside gene matches: 7. Germline values: CDR1 MNHNS, CDR2 SASEGT. The CDR3 loop is CASSEGGYRGTYEQYF. CDR3 nucleotides: TGTGCCAGCAGTGAAGGAGGGTACAGGGGGACCTACGAGCAGTACTTC.

This clonotype appeared once. CDR3 loop: CASSYRDVGGSNSPLHF. CDR3 sequence (DNA): TGTGCCAGCAGTTACCGCGATGTAGGGGGCTCGAATTCACCCCTCCACTTT. This rearrangement joins TRBV6-2 or TRBV6-3 to TRBJ1-6; 7 bases are a match to TRBD1. With 2 bases clipped from V and 7 bases from J, the junction kept 11 bases outside the gene matches. From germline, CDR1 is MNHEY and CDR2 SVGEGT. The CDR3 sequence is 17 residues long.

Points on this clonotype: A clone one base away is much larger, so this may be a read error. The chain carries TRBV28 and TRBJ2-5; 15 bases align to TRBD2. Per the germline V gene, CDR1 is MDHEN and CDR2 is SYDVKM. This CDR3 has 21 amino acids. The CDR3 bases are TGTGCCAGCAGTTCCGGGACTAGCGGGAGGAGGAGTTTGGTGCTCCAAGAGACCCGGTACTTC. It specifies CASSSGTSGRRSLVLQETRYF.

This clonotype showed up many times. At one boundary the junction diverges from the germline segment, which might be a read error. V and J are TRBV28 and TRBJ1-5; unclear D gene. Germline lookup yields CDR1 MDHEN and CDR2 SYDVKM. The CDR3 spans 11 residues. CDR3 protein: CASGGNPPQHF. The CDR3 DNA follows: TGTGCCAGCGGAGGAAATCCGCCCCAGCATTTT.